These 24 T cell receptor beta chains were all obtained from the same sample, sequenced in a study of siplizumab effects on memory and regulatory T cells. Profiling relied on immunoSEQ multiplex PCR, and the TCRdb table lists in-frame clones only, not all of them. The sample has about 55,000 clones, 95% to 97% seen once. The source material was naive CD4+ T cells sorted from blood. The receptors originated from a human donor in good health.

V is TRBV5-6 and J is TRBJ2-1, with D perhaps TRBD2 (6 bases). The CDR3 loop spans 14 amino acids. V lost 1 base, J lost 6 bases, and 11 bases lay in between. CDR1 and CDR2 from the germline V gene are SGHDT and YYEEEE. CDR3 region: CASSLLGGFNEQFF. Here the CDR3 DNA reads TGTGCCAGCAGCTTGCTGGGGGGTTTCAATGAGCAGTTCTTC.

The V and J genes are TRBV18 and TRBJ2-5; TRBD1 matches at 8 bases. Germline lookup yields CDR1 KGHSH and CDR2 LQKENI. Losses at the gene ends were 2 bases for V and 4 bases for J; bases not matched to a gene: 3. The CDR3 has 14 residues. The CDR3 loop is CASSPKTGVETQYF. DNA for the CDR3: TGTGCCAGCTCACCAAAGACAGGGGTAGAGACCCAGTACTTC.

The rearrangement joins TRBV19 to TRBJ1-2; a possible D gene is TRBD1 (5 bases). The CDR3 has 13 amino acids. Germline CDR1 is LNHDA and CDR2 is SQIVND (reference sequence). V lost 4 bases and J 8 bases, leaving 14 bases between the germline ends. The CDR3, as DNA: TGTGCCAGTAGTACCGCACAGGTGGTAGGCTACACCTTC. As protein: CASSTAQVVGYTF.

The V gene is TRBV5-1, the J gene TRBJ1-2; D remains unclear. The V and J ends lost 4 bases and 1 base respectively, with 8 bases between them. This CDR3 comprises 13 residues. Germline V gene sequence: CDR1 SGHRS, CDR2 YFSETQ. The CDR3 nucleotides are TGCGCCAGCAGCCCCGTCAGTAACTATGGCTACACCTTC. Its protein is CASSPVSNYGYTF.

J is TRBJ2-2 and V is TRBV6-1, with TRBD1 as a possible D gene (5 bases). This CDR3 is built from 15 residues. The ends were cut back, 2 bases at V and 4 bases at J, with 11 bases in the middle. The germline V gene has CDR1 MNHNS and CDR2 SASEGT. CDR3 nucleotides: TGTGCCAGCAGTGAATATACCCAGGGCACCGGGGAGCTGTTTTTT. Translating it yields CASSEYTQGTGELFF.

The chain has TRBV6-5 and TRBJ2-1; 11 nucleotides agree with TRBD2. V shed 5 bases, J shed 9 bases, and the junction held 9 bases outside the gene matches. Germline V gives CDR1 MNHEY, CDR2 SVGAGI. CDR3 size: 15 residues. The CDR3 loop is CASSKTSGAGREQFF. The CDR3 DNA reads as TGTGCCAGCAGTAAGACTAGCGGGGCCGGTCGTGAGCAGTTCTTC.

DNA of the CDR3: TGTGCCAGCAGCCTACAGGGGTTTAACAATGAGCAGTTCTTC. This codes for CASSLQGFNNEQFF. The genes are TRBV7-2 and TRBJ2-1, with TRBD1 identical over 7 bases. V gave up 5 bases and J gave up 5 bases; unmatched junction bases: 6. From germline, CDR1 is SGHTA and CDR2 FQGNSA. This CDR3 is built from 14 residues.

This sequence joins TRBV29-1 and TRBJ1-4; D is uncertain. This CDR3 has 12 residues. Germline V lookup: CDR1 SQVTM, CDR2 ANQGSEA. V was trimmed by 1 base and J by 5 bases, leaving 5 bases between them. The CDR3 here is CSVEAQNEKLFF. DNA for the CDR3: TGCAGCGTTGAAGCCCAGAATGAAAAACTGTTTTTT.

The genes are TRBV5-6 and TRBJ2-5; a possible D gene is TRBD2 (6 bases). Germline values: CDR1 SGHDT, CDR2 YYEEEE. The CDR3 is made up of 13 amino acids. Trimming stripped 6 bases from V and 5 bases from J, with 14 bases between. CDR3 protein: CASNRIAGETQYF. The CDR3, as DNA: TGTGCCAGCAACCGAATCGCGGGGGAGACCCAGTACTTC.

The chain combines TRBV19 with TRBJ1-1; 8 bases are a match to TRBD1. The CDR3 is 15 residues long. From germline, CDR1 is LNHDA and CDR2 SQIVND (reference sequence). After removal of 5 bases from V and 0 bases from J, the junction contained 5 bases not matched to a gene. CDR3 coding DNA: TGTGCCAGTAGTTCGGCGACAGGGGTGAACACTGAAGCTTTCTTT. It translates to CASSSATGVNTEAFF.

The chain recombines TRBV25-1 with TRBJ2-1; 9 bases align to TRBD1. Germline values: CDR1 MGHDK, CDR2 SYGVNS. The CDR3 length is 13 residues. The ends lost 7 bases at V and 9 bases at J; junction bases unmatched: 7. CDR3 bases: TGTGCCAGCAAACAGGGGGCGAGGGGTGAGCAGTTCTTC. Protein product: CASKQGARGEQFF. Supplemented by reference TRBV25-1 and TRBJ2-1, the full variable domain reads EADIYQTPRYLVIGTGKKITLECSQTMGHDKMYWYQQDPGMELHLIHYSYGVNSTEKGDLSSESTVSRIRTEHFPLTLESARPSHTSQYLCASKQGARGEQFFGPGTRLTVL.

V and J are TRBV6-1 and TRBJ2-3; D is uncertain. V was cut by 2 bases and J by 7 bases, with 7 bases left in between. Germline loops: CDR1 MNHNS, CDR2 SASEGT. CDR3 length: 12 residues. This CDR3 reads CASSELRYTQYF. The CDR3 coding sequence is TGTGCCAGCAGTGAACTCCGTTATACGCAGTATTTT.

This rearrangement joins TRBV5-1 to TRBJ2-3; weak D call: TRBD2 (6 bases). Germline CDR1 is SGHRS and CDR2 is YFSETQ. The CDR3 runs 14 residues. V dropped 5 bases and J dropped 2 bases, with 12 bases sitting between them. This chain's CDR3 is CASRGGEYTDTQYF. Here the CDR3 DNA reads TGCGCCAGCAGAGGAGGGGAATACACAGATACGCAGTATTTT.

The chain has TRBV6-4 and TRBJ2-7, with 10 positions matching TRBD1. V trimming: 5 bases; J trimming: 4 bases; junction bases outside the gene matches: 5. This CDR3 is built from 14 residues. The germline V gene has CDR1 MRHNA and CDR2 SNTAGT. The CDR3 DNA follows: TGTGCCAGCAGTCGGGACAGGGGCGGATACGAGCAGTACTTC. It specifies CASSRDRGGYEQYF.

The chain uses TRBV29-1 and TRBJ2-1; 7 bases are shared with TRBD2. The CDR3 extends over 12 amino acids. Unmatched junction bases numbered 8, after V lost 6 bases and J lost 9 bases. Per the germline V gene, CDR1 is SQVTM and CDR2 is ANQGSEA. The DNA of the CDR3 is TGCAGCGTCCAAAGCGGGACGTTTGAGCAGTTCTTC. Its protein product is CSVQSGTFEQFF.

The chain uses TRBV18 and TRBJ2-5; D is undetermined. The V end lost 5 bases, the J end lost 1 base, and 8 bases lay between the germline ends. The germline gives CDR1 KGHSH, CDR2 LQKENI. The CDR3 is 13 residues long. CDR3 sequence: CASSIRTQETQYF. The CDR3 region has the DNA TGTGCCAGCTCAATTCGAACCCAAGAGACCCAGTACTTC.

CDR3 sequence (DNA): TGTGCCAGCAGCCCCCGGGACACCATCCAAGAGACCCAGTACTTC. Translating gives CASSPRDTIQETQYF. V gene TRBV5-4 combines with J gene TRBJ2-5, with a possible D match to TRBD1 (6 bases). The CDR3 loop spans 15 amino acids. Trimming removed 4 bases from V and 1 base from J, with 14 bases in between. The germline V gene encodes CDR1 SGHNT and CDR2 YYREEE (reference sequence).

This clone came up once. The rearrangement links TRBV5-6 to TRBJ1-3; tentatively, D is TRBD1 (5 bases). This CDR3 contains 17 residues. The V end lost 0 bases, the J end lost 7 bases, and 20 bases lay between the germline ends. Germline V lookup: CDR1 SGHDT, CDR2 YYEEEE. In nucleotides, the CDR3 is TGTGCCAGCAGCTTGGCCGGAGGGAGGGGACTTAGGAACACCATATATTTT. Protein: CASSLAGGRGLRNTIYF.

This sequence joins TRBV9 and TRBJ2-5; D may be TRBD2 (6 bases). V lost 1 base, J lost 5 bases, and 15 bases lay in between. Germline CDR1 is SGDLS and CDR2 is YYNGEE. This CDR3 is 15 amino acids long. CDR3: CASSVKFGRRETQYF. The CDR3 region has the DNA TGTGCCAGCAGCGTAAAATTTGGGAGGAGGGAGACCCAGTACTTC.

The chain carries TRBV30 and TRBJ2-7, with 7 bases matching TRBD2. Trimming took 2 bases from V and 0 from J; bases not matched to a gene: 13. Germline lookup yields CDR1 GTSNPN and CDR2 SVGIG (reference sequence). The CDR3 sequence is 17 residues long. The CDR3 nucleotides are TGTGCCTGGAGTCGACCCCAGAGGGGCGGGAGCTCCTACGAGCAGTACTTC. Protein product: CAWSRPQRGGSSYEQYF.

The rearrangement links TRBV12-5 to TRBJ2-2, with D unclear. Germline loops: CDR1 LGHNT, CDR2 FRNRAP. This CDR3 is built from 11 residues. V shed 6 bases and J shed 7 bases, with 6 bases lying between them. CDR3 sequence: CASGNGGELFF. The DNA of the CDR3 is TGTGCTAGTGGAAACGGCGGGGAGCTGTTTTTT. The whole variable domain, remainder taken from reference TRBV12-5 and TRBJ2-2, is DARVTQTPRHKVTEMGQEVTMRCQPILGHNTVFWYRQTMMQGLELLAYFRNRAPLDDSGMPKDRFSAEMPDATLATLKIQPSEPRDSAVYFCASGNGGELFFGEGSRLTVL.

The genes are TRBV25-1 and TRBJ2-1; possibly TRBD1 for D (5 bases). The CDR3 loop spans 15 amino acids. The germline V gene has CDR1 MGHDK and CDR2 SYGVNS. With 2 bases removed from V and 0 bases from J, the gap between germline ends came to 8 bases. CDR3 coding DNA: TGTGCCAGCAGTGAACAGGGCCGCTCCTACAATGAGCAGTTCTTC. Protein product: CASSEQGRSYNEQFF.

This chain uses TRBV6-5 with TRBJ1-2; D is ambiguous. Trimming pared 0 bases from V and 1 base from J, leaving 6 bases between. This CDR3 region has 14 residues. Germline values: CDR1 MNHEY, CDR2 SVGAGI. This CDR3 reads CASSYSRSNYGYTF. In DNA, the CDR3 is TGTGCCAGCAGTTACTCAAGGAGTAACTATGGCTACACCTTC.

The DNA of the CDR3 is TGTGCCAGCAGTTACTCGATGCAGGGGAGCACTGAAGCTTTCTTT. This encodes CASSYSMQGSTEAFF. This rearrangement joins TRBV6-5 to TRBJ1-1, with D possibly being TRBD1 (6 bases). There are 15 residues in the CDR3. Between the trimmed V and J ends, which lost 0 bases and 4 bases, there was a span of 12 bases. CDR1 and CDR2 from the germline V gene are MNHEY and SVGAGI.